A selection of T cell receptor beta chains follows, all from one sample in a study of blood T cell repertoires in COVID-19. TCRdb keeps only in-frame clones here, not all; method: immunoSEQ multiplex PCR. The data hold 300,000 to 400,000 clones, with more than 80% observed a single time. Sequencing was done on a sample of peripheral blood. All receptors derive from a woman younger than 45 with COVID-19, enrolled during active disease. The CDR3 runs from the conserved cysteine through the conserved F or W. Each record gives: J gene, clone size, D gene, V gene, CDR3 DNA, CDR3 protein. A D gene is named only where the DNA matches it firmly. Clone size is not always given. Where it is, it says once, few, many or a class for expanded clones.

j_call: TRBJ1-2
clone_size: -
d_call: -
v_call: TRBV28
cdr3_nt: TGTGCCAGCAGTTTAACCAGGGAAGGTGGCTACACCTTC
cdr3_aa: CASSLTREGGYTF

j_call: TRBJ1-2
clone_size: -
d_call: -
v_call: TRBV19
cdr3_nt: TGTGCCAGTAGTATCCAGGGTGGTCATGGCTACACCTTC
cdr3_aa: CASSIQGGHGYTF

j_call: TRBJ2-7
clone_size: -
d_call: -
v_call: TRBV28
cdr3_nt: TGTGCCAGCAGTACATCCTACGAGCAGTACTTC
cdr3_aa: CASSTSYEQYF

j_call: TRBJ1-1
clone_size: -
d_call: TRBD1
v_call: TRBV5-1
cdr3_nt: TGCGCCAGCAGCTGGGGACAGTACGGAGACACTGAAGCTTTCTTT
cdr3_aa: CASSWGQYGDTEAFF

j_call: TRBJ2-1
clone_size: -
d_call: -
v_call: TRBV15
cdr3_nt: TGTGCCACCAGCGGGGACTCAGGAAGCTCCTACAATGAGCAGTTCTTC
cdr3_aa: CATSGDSGSSYNEQFF

j_call: TRBJ1-3
clone_size: -
d_call: -
v_call: TRBV21-1
cdr3_nt: TGTGCCAGCAGCCCGGACAGGGAGTCTGGAAACACCATATATTTT
cdr3_aa: CASSPDRESGNTIYF

j_call: TRBJ2-7
clone_size: -
d_call: -
v_call: TRBV7-7
cdr3_nt: TGTGCTAGCAGCCCCGACGGAGCCGAGCAGTACTTC
cdr3_aa: CASSPDGAEQYF

j_call: TRBJ2-7
clone_size: once
d_call: -
v_call: TRBV5-6
cdr3_nt: TGTGCCAGCAGCTACGCTCAAAAGGACAGAGTCTACGAGCAGTACTTC
cdr3_aa: CASSYAQKDRVYEQYF

j_call: TRBJ1-5
clone_size: few
d_call: -
v_call: TRBV27
cdr3_nt: TGTGCCAGCACCTCTCGAGATCAGCCCCAGCATTTT
cdr3_aa: CASTSRDQPQHF

j_call: TRBJ1-6
clone_size: few
d_call: TRBD1
v_call: TRBV19
cdr3_nt: TGTGCCAGTAGTGCAACAGGGGGCCTAGACGCCTATAATTCACCCCTCCACTTT
cdr3_aa: CASSATGGLDAYNSPLHF

j_call: TRBJ2-2
clone_size: -
d_call: -
v_call: TRBV10-1
cdr3_nt: TGCGCCAGCAGTTCGAGCGACCTAGCAGTCTACACCGGGGAGCTGTTTTTT
cdr3_aa: CASSSSDLAVYTGELFF

j_call: TRBJ1-5
clone_size: -
d_call: -
v_call: TRBV18
cdr3_nt: TGTGCCAGCCAACTACAGGGAAATCAGCCCCAGCATTTT
cdr3_aa: CASQLQGNQPQHF

j_call: TRBJ1-6
clone_size: -
d_call: -
v_call: TRBV5-1
cdr3_nt: TGCGCCAGCAGCTTGGGGGGACTGTCTAATTCACCCCTCCACTTT
cdr3_aa: CASSLGGLSNSPLHF

j_call: TRBJ1-2
clone_size: -
d_call: -
v_call: TRBV29-1
cdr3_nt: TGCAGCGTTGAACGGACAGTATCTAACTATGGCTACACCTTC
cdr3_aa: CSVERTVSNYGYTF

j_call: TRBJ2-3
clone_size: -
d_call: TRBD2
v_call: TRBV7-9
cdr3_nt: TGTGCCAGCAGCCCGCGACTAGCGGGGGGCCACACAGATACGCAGTATTTT
cdr3_aa: CASSPRLAGGHTDTQYF

j_call: TRBJ2-2
clone_size: -
d_call: TRBD2
v_call: TRBV7-2
cdr3_nt: TGTGCCAGCAGCCCCAAAGGCGGGAGGGCCACCGGGGAGCTGTTTTTT
cdr3_aa: CASSPKGGRATGELFF

j_call: TRBJ1-2
clone_size: -
d_call: -
v_call: TRBV7-9
cdr3_nt: TGTGCCAGCAGCTTAGCGGCGGGGCCCTCAAATGGCTACACCTTC
cdr3_aa: CASSLAAGPSNGYTF

j_call: TRBJ2-2
clone_size: -
d_call: TRBD2
v_call: TRBV7-9
cdr3_nt: TGTGCCAGCAGCTGGGGACTAGCGGGAGCGGGCACCGGGGAGCTGTTTTTT
cdr3_aa: CASSWGLAGAGTGELFF

j_call: TRBJ1-1
clone_size: few
d_call: -
v_call: TRBV12-3/TRBV12-4
cdr3_nt: TGTGCCAGCAGTTTAGGGGAGGGAGCTTTCTTT
cdr3_aa: CASSLGEGAFF

j_call: TRBJ2-7
clone_size: -
d_call: -
v_call: TRBV5-8
cdr3_nt: TGTGCCAGCAGCCCCCCTCGACAGGATAGCTCCTACGAGCAGTACTTC
cdr3_aa: CASSPPRQDSSYEQYF

j_call: TRBJ1-2
clone_size: -
d_call: TRBD1
v_call: TRBV27
cdr3_nt: TGTGCCAGCAGTTTTATCGACAGGGGGCGGGCCTATGGCTACACCTTC
cdr3_aa: CASSFIDRGRAYGYTF

j_call: TRBJ1-2
clone_size: few
d_call: -
v_call: TRBV7-9
cdr3_nt: TGTGCCAGCAGCTTAACAGAGATTAACTATGGCTACACCTTC
cdr3_aa: CASSLTEINYGYTF

j_call: TRBJ2-7
clone_size: -
d_call: TRBD2
v_call: TRBV24-1
cdr3_nt: TGTGCCACCTCCCCTAGCGGGGGAGGGTACGAGCAGTACTTC
cdr3_aa: CATSPSGGGYEQYF

j_call: TRBJ1-1
clone_size: -
d_call: -
v_call: TRBV6-5
cdr3_nt: TGTGCCAGCAGTTATTCCCTGGGAGGGGAAGAAGCTTTCTTT
cdr3_aa: CASSYSLGGEEAFF

j_call: TRBJ2-3
clone_size: -
d_call: -
v_call: TRBV19
cdr3_nt: TGTGCCAGTAGTAGGATGGGACTGAACACAGATACGCAGTATTTT
cdr3_aa: CASSRMGLNTDTQYF

j_call: TRBJ1-1
clone_size: -
d_call: -
v_call: TRBV6-2/TRBV6-3
cdr3_nt: TGTGCCAGCAGTTACCCCTCCGACAGGCTCACTGAAGCTTTCTTT
cdr3_aa: CASSYPSDRLTEAFF

j_call: TRBJ1-6
clone_size: -
d_call: TRBD1
v_call: TRBV29-1
cdr3_nt: TGCAGCGTCCGGGACAGAGATAATTCACCCCTCCACTTT
cdr3_aa: CSVRDRDNSPLHF

j_call: TRBJ2-2
clone_size: -
d_call: -
v_call: TRBV6-6
cdr3_nt: TGTGCCAGCAGTAGATCCTACGCGGAGGTGGTCACCGGGGAGCTGTTTTTT
cdr3_aa: CASSRSYAEVVTGELFF

j_call: TRBJ1-1
clone_size: -
d_call: -
v_call: TRBV9
cdr3_nt: TGTGCCAGCAGCGTAGAAGCGGTGCTGAACACTGAAGCTTTCTTT
cdr3_aa: CASSVEAVLNTEAFF

j_call: TRBJ1-4
clone_size: -
d_call: -
v_call: TRBV4-3
cdr3_nt: TGCGCCAGCAGCCAAGATGTTCGGGGAATTAATGAAAAACTGTTTTTT
cdr3_aa: CASSQDVRGINEKLFF

j_call: TRBJ1-2
clone_size: few
d_call: -
v_call: TRBV3-1/TRBV3-2
cdr3_nt: TGTGCCAGCAGCCAAGATCGAAGGGGTACCTATGGCTACACCTTC
cdr3_aa: CASSQDRRGTYGYTF

j_call: TRBJ2-1
clone_size: -
d_call: TRBD2
v_call: TRBV2
cdr3_nt: TGTGCCAGCAGGGCAGAGACTAGCGTAAGGTTTTATGAGCAGTTCTTC
cdr3_aa: CASRAETSVRFYEQFF

j_call: TRBJ1-2
clone_size: once
d_call: -
v_call: TRBV29-1
cdr3_nt: TGCAGCGTGTTTAGGGCCTCCCAGGGAAGAACCTTC
cdr3_aa: CSVFRASQGRTF

j_call: TRBJ1-2
clone_size: -
d_call: -
v_call: TRBV5-1
cdr3_nt: TGCGCCAGCAGCTGGGGAGGGCCCCTCTATGGCTACACCTTC
cdr3_aa: CASSWGGPLYGYTF

j_call: TRBJ1-2
clone_size: -
d_call: -
v_call: TRBV5-6
cdr3_nt: TGTGCCAGCAGCTTCTATGGTAATGATGGCTACACCTTC
cdr3_aa: CASSFYGNDGYTF

j_call: TRBJ2-1
clone_size: once
d_call: -
v_call: TRBV7-9
cdr3_nt: TGTGCCAGTTCAGGGGCCCCGTCCTACAATGAGCAGTTCTTC
cdr3_aa: CASSGAPSYNEQFF

j_call: TRBJ1-5
clone_size: -
d_call: TRBD1
v_call: TRBV6-6
cdr3_nt: TGTGCCAGCAGCGGTATGGGACAGCTAAATCAGCCCCAGCATTTT
cdr3_aa: CASSGMGQLNQPQHF

j_call: TRBJ2-1
clone_size: -
d_call: -
v_call: TRBV6-2/TRBV6-3
cdr3_nt: TGTGCCAGCAGTTTCCCGTGGCGGACAACTGTGGGTGAGCAGTTCTTC
cdr3_aa: CASSFPWRTTVGEQFF

j_call: TRBJ2-1
clone_size: -
d_call: -
v_call: TRBV4-3
cdr3_nt: TGCGCCAGCAGCCAAGATCGTGTACACCCGAAGACCTACAATGAGCAGTTCTTC
cdr3_aa: CASSQDRVHPKTYNEQFF

j_call: TRBJ1-4
clone_size: -
d_call: TRBD1
v_call: TRBV6-6
cdr3_nt: TGTGCCAGCAGTTACCCGACAGGGGGACATGAAAAACTGTTTTTT
cdr3_aa: CASSYPTGGHEKLFF

j_call: TRBJ1-1
clone_size: -
d_call: TRBD1
v_call: TRBV3-1/TRBV3-2
cdr3_nt: TGTGCCAGCAGCCAAGGTGCGACAGGGCGGGTTTGGCGGTTATCGTACACTGAAGCTTTCTTT
cdr3_aa: CASSQGATGRVWRLSYTEAFF

j_call: TRBJ2-1
clone_size: -
d_call: -
v_call: TRBV11-2
cdr3_nt: TGTGCCAGCAGCGTCCCCCTAGGGGCGAGTGAGCAGTTCTTC
cdr3_aa: CASSVPLGASEQFF

j_call: TRBJ2-3
clone_size: once
d_call: TRBD2
v_call: TRBV19
cdr3_nt: TGTGCCAGTAGTATGGGGCGGGAGAGCTCAGATACGCAGTATTTT
cdr3_aa: CASSMGRESSDTQYF

j_call: TRBJ1-1
clone_size: -
d_call: -
v_call: TRBV3-1/TRBV3-2
cdr3_nt: TGTGCCAGCAGCCAAGATGCAGGCGCTGAAGCTTTCTTT
cdr3_aa: CASSQDAGAEAFF

j_call: TRBJ1-6
clone_size: few
d_call: -
v_call: TRBV6-5
cdr3_nt: TGTGCCAGCAGTTACTCCTGGCAGGATTTCCCCCTCCACTTT
cdr3_aa: CASSYSWQDFPLHF

j_call: TRBJ2-7
clone_size: -
d_call: TRBD1
v_call: TRBV6-5
cdr3_nt: TGTGCCAGCAGTTCGGGGACAGGGTTCCACGAGCAGTACTTC
cdr3_aa: CASSSGTGFHEQYF

j_call: TRBJ1-4
clone_size: -
d_call: TRBD1
v_call: TRBV28
cdr3_nt: TGTGCCAGCAGCCGCCTGACAGGGGGCCTCGATGAAAAACTGTTTTTT
cdr3_aa: CASSRLTGGLDEKLFF

j_call: TRBJ1-2
clone_size: -
d_call: -
v_call: TRBV7-9
cdr3_nt: TGTGCCAGCAGCTTATCTCCCTCAGGGAATAGGTATGGCTACACCTTC
cdr3_aa: CASSLSPSGNRYGYTF

j_call: TRBJ2-5
clone_size: -
d_call: -
v_call: TRBV11-2
cdr3_nt: TGTGCCAGCAGCTTAGGGGGGCGAGAGACCCAGTACTTC
cdr3_aa: CASSLGGRETQYF

j_call: TRBJ2-7
clone_size: -
d_call: -
v_call: TRBV18
cdr3_nt: TGTGCCAGCTCACCACGGACAGACTACTCCTACGAGCAGTACTTC
cdr3_aa: CASSPRTDYSYEQYF

j_call: TRBJ2-5
clone_size: once
d_call: TRBD2
v_call: TRBV3-1/TRBV3-2
cdr3_nt: TGTGCCAGCAGCCAAGATCTCCCGGGGGTCGGGGGGCAAGAGACCCAGTACTTC
cdr3_aa: CASSQDLPGVGGQETQYF

j_call: TRBJ1-4
clone_size: few
d_call: -
v_call: TRBV7-9
cdr3_nt: TGTGCCAGCAGCCCCACAGGGAACACAAATGAAAAACTGTTTTTT
cdr3_aa: CASSPTGNTNEKLFF